Listed here is a single T cell receptor beta chain. The antigen remains unidentified. The record originates from a study of chemoradiotherapy in HPV16-positive cancers. Overall study results and limits: Only a couple of HPV16-positive patients supplied the functional HPV-specificity definition.

Sequencing was performed with immunoSEQ multiplex PCR; in TCRdb, only in-frame clones are kept and a portion is missing. The sample lists fewer than 5,500 clones; 85% to 90% were seen once. V lost 1 base to trimming and J lost 2 bases, with 8 bases between them. CDR3 size: 15 residues. Per germline, CDR1 SGHTA and CDR2 FQGNSA. Repeated repertoire sampling spanned the course of chemoradiotherapy. Sequencing was performed on tumor tissue, taken from a patient who underwent chemoradiotherapy. This sequence originates from a human donor with HPV-associated anogenital cancer. V usage is TRBV7-2 and J usage is TRBJ2-2; D gene uncertain. DNA of the CDR3: TGTGCCAGCAGCTTAGTAACGGCAAACACCGGGGAGCTGTTTTTT. It is translated as CASSLVTANTGELFF.